The present T cell receptor beta chain was sequenced within a study of T cell responses to AZD1222 COVID-19 vaccine. Study conclusions and caveats: Possibly, clonal diversity was underestimated; donors were largely white British and included more females.

The assay was immunoSEQ multiplex PCR, and TCRdb's table has in-frame clones only and misses some. The table shows 160,000 or so clones, with about 91% occurring only once. Concerning this clone: Its antigen remains unknown.

Deletions cut 4 bases from V and 4 bases from J, with 6 bases between. This CDR3 spans 11 amino acids. From germline, CDR1 is GTSNPN and CDR2 SVGIG (reference sequence). The gene calls are TRBV30 and TRBJ2-3, with D possibly being TRBD2 (6 bases). Sequencing was performed on peripheral blood, taken on day 0 of AZD1222 vaccination. The clonotype originates from an adult in good health. CDR3 sequence reads: CAWIAADTQYF. The CDR3 bases are TGTGCCTGGATAGCGGCAGATACGCAGTATTTT.